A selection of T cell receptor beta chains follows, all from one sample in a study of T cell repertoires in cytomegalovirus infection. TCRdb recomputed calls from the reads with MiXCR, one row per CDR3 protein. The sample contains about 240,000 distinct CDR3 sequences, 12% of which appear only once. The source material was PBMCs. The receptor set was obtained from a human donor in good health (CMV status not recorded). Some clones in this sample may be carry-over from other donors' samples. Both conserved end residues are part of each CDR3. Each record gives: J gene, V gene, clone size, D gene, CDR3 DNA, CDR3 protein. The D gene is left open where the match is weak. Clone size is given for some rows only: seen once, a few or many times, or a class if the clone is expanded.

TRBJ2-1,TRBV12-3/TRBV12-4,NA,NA,TGTGCCAGCAGAACCCGGGACGTCAATGAGCAGTTCTTC,CASRTRDVNEQFF
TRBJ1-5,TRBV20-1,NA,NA,TGCAGTGCCGACGACCGCGGTAGCAATCAGCCCCAGCATTTT,CSADDRGSNQPQHF
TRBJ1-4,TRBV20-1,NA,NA,TGCAGTGCTAGAGAGACCGGGGGAGTGGATGAAAAACTGTTTTTT,CSARETGGVDEKLFF
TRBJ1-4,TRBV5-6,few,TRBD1,TGTGCCAGCAGCTTGAAGGGACAGGGTACTGAAAAACTGTTTTTT,CASSLKGQGTEKLFF
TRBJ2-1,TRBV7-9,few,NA,TGTGCCAGCAGCTTAGGAGGCATTTCCAATGAGCAGTTCTTC,CASSLGGISNEQFF
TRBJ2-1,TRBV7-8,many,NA,TGTGCCAGCAGCTCCTTGGACAACTCCTACAATGAGCAGTTCTTC,CASSSLDNSYNEQFF
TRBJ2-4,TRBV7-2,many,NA,TGTGCCAGCAGCTTAGATCCAGGGATTATCAACATTCAGTACTTC,CASSLDPGIINIQYF
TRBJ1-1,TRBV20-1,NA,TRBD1,TGCAGTGCTTATACGTACAGGGGGGAAGCTTTCTTT,CSAYTYRGEAFF
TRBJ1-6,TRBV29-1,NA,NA,TGCAGCGCTACTGCGGGGGGAGGGTCACCCCTCCACTTT,CSATAGGGSPLHF
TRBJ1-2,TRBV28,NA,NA,TGTGCCAGCAGTCCCTCGGACGGGAGGACTGGTGGCTACACCTTC,CASSPSDGRTGGYTF
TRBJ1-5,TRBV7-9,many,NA,TGTGCCAGCAGCTTTGGCTTTAGCAATCAGCCCCAGCATTTT,CASSFGFSNQPQHF
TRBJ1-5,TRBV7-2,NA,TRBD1,TGTGCCAGCAGCTTAGGGACAGGGGCCTATCAGCCCCAGCATTTT,CASSLGTGAYQPQHF
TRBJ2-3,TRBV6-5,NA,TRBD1,TGTGCCAGCAGTCGGGACAGGGCCACAGATACGCAGTATTTT,CASSRDRATDTQYF
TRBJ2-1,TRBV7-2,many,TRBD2,TGTGCCAGCACCCCGGCAGTGACTAGCTTCTACAATGAGCAGTTCTTC,CASTPAVTSFYNEQFF
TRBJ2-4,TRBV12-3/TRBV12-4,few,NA,TGTGCCAGCAGTCGGTCGGAGGGCATTCAGTACTTC,CASSRSEGIQYF
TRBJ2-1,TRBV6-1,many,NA,TGTGCCAGCAAACGAGGAGGGAGTTACGGCAATGAGCAGTTCTTC,CASKRGGSYGNEQFF
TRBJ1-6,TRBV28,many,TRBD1,TGTGCCAGCAGTTCTCCGGGACAGGGAAATTCACCCCTCCACTTT,CASSSPGQGNSPLHF
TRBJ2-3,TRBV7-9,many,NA,TGTGCCAGCAGCTTAAGAGACTACCGATGGGGGGGCACAGATACGCAGTATTTT,CASSLRDYRWGGTDTQYF
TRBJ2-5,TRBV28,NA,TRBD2,TGTGCCACCTACCCCGGGACTAGCGTGAGGGGAGAGACCCAGAACTTC,CATYPGTSVRGETQNF
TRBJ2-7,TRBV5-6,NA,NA,TGTGCCAGCAGCTTGCGTGGGTCAGGGCTCTACGAGCAGTACTTC,CASSLRGSGLYEQYF
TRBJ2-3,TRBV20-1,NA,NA,TGCAGTTTCCACCTCCGGGGGGATACGCAGTATTTT,CSFHLRGDTQYF
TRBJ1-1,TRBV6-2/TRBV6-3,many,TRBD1,TGTGCCACCCTCCGACGGACAGGGGTTGGTGAAGCTTTCTTT,CATLRRTGVGEAFF
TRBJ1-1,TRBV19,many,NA,TGTGCCAGTAGAGCCTCAGATGCGGGGAGGAACACTGAAGCTTTCTTT,CASRASDAGRNTEAFF
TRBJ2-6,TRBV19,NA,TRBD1,TGTGCCAGTAGTTTGGGGACAGGGCTGGGCTCTGGGGCCAACGTCCTGACTTTC,CASSLGTGLGSGANVLTF
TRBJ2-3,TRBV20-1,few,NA,TGCAGTGCACGATGGTTAACTAGCACAGATACGCAGTATTTT,CSARWLTSTDTQYF
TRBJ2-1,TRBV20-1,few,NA,TGCAGTGCCGAAGACCCTGGAACTAGCAGGTCTTACAATGAGCAGTTCTTC,CSAEDPGTSRSYNEQFF
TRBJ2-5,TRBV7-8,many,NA,TGTGCCAGCAGCTTATCGGGGTTGTACCAAGAGACCCAGTACTTC,CASSLSGLYQETQYF
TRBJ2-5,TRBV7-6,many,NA,TGTGCCAGCAGCTTAGAGGGTACAGTGGGTTTGGAGACCCAGTACTTC,CASSLEGTVGLETQYF
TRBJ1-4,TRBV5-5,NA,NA,TGTGCCAGCAGCCCCTGGGGGGCAACTAATGAAAAACTGTTTTTT,CASSPWGATNEKLFF
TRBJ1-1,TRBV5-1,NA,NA,TGCGCCAGCAGCTTGGGCACGAAGGAGTCTGAAGCTTTCTTT,CASSLGTKESEAFF
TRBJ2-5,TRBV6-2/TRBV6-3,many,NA,TGTGCCAGCAGTAACTCACCCCCGGAGACCCAGTACTTC,CASSNSPPETQYF
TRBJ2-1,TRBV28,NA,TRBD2,TGTGCCAGCAGTTCGCCGGGGACTAGCGGGAGGGATGAGCAGTTCTTC,CASSSPGTSGRDEQFF
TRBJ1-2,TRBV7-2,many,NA,TGTGCCAGCAGCCCCCAAGGGCAGGGCTATGGCTACACCTTC,CASSPQGQGYGYTF
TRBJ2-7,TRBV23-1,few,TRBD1,TGCGCCAGCAGTCAATCGGTTGACAGGGGCTTGGGCTACGAGCAGTACTTC,CASSQSVDRGLGYEQYF
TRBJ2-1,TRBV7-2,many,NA,NA,CASSLVGVGRGSFF
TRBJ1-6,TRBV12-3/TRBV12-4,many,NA,TGTGCCAGCAGTTATGGCGACATGCGTTCACCCCTCCACTTT,CASSYGDMRSPLHF
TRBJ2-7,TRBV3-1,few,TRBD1,TGTGCCAGCAGCCAAGATATGAGGACAGGACACGAGCAGTACTTC,CASSQDMRTGHEQYF
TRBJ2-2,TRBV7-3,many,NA,TGTGCCAGCAGCTTAGACAGCAGAGGCACCGGGGAGCTGTTTTTT,CASSLDSRGTGELFF
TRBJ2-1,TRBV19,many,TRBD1,TGTGCCAGTAGTTTAACAGGGGGTGATGAGCAGTTCTTC,CASSLTGGDEQFF
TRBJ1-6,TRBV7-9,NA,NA,TGTGCCAGCAGCTCAACCGGGGCTAATAATTCACCCCTCCACTTT,CASSSTGANNSPLHF
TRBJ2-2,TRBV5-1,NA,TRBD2,TGCGCCAGCAGCCCCTTTGCGGGGGGCAACGGGGAGCTGTTTTTT,CASSPFAGGNGELFF
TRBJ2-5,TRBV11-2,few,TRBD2,TGTGCCAGCAGCTGGTCTTCGGGGCTAGCGGGCGGAGGGACCCAGTACTTC,CASSWSSGLAGGGTQYF
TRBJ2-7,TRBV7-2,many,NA,TGTGCCAGCCGCGCGGCTGCCTCCTACGAGCAGTACTTC,CASRAAASYEQYF
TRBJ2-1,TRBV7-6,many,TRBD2,TGTGCCAGCAGCAACGGACTAGCGGGGAGCTCCTACAATGAGCAGTTCTTC,CASSNGLAGSSYNEQFF
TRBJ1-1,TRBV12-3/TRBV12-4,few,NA,TGTGCCAGCAGTTTAGTCAGGGGCGGGAACACTGAAGCTTTCTTT,CASSLVRGGNTEAFF
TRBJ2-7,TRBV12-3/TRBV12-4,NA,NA,TGTGCCAGCAGTCCCCAGTGGGGGGAGCAGTACTTC,CASSPQWGEQYF
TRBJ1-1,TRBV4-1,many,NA,TGCGCCAGCAGCCACCCCGGAATAAACACTGAAGCTTTCTTT,CASSHPGINTEAFF
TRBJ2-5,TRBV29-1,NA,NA,TGCAGCGTTGGAGGGAAACACCGGGGAGAGACCCAGTACTTC,CSVGGKHRGETQYF
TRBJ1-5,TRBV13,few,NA,TGTGCCAGCAGCCAGAGGGCCGGGTGGGGCAATCAGCCCCAGCATTTT,CASSQRAGWGNQPQHF
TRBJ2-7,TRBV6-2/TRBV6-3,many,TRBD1,TGTGCCAGCAGATCTGACAGGGGACCCTACGAGCAGTACTTC,CASRSDRGPYEQYF
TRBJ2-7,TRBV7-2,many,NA,TGTGCCAGCAGCTTAGTCGGACCCTACGAGCAGTACTTC,CASSLVGPYEQYF
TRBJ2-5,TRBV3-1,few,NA,TGTGCCAGCAGCCAAGCTGTGGCCTCGGAGACCCAGTACTTC,CASSQAVASETQYF
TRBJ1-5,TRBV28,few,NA,TGTGCCAGCAGTCACAGGGTCGGAATGGATCAGCCCCAGCATTTT,CASSHRVGMDQPQHF
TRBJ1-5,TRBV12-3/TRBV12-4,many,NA,TGTGCCAGCAGTGCTAGGTGGAATCAGCCCCAGCATTTT,CASSARWNQPQHF
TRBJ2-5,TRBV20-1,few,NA,TGCAGTGCCTTTTACGGGGGGCGAGAGACCCAGTACTTC,CSAFYGGRETQYF
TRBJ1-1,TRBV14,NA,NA,TGTGCCAGCAGCCAACAAACGCCCTTCGCGGGGGTGGGGGCTTTCTTT,CASSQQTPFAGVGAFF
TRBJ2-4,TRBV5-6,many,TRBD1,TGTGCCAGCAGCGCGACAGGGCGCACCCTGGGGTACTTC,CASSATGRTLGYF
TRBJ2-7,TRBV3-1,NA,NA,TGTGCCAGCAGCCAAGGTCCTAGCGTCTACGAGCAGTACTTC,CASSQGPSVYEQYF
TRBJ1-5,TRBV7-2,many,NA,TGTGCCAGCAATACCGGGTATCAGCCCCAGCATTTT,CASNTGYQPQHF